Listed below are T cell receptor beta chains from one sample, sequenced in a study of blood T cell repertoires in COVID-19. Sequencing was performed with immunoSEQ multiplex PCR; in TCRdb, only in-frame clones are kept and a portion is missing. The table includes 350,000 to 450,000 clones, around 83% detected once. Sequenced sample: PBMCs or T cells enriched from blood (not recorded which). The receptor set was obtained from a woman aged 45-65 years who had recovered from COVID-19. The CDR3 runs from the conserved cysteine through the conserved F or W. The order of the fields is CDR3 DNA, CDR3 protein, clone size, V gene, J gene, D gene. The D gene is left open where the match is weak. Size tells how often a clone was seen (once, few, many) or the class of an expanded clone, and some rows leave it out.

cdr3_nt: TGTGCCTGGAGTGAACGGACAGTCAATTCACCCCTCCACTTT
cdr3_aa: CAWSERTVNSPLHF
clone_size: .
v_call: TRBV30
j_call: TRBJ1-6
d_call: .

cdr3_nt: TGTGCCAGCAGCAACAGGGCCGCATCTGAAAAACTGTTTTTT
cdr3_aa: CASSNRAASEKLFF
clone_size: .
v_call: TRBV6-5
j_call: TRBJ1-4
d_call: .

cdr3_nt: TGTGCCAGCAGTGAAAGTTGGGCCTCGGGGGGCTACACCTTC
cdr3_aa: CASSESWASGGYTF
clone_size: .
v_call: TRBV6-1
j_call: TRBJ1-2
d_call: .

cdr3_nt: TGCGCCAGCAGCCTCCTTACAGGGGTATCTGGAAACACCATATATTTT
cdr3_aa: CASSLLTGVSGNTIYF
clone_size: once
v_call: TRBV5-1
j_call: TRBJ1-3
d_call: TRBD1

cdr3_nt: TGTGCCAGCAGCCCTCGACAGGGGTCCCCCGAAGCTTTCTTT
cdr3_aa: CASSPRQGSPEAFF
clone_size: .
v_call: TRBV7-3
j_call: TRBJ1-1
d_call: TRBD1

cdr3_nt: TGTGCCAGCAGGGGACAGGGCTTTAGCAATCAGCCCCAGCATTTT
cdr3_aa: CASRGQGFSNQPQHF
clone_size: .
v_call: TRBV6-5
j_call: TRBJ1-5
d_call: TRBD1

cdr3_nt: TGTGCCTGGAGTGTACTCCAGGGGGACGCTGAAGCTTTCTTT
cdr3_aa: CAWSVLQGDAEAFF
clone_size: .
v_call: TRBV30
j_call: TRBJ1-1
d_call: TRBD1

cdr3_nt: TGTGCCAGCAGTTTCATTTGGGCAGATGAAGCTTTCTTT
cdr3_aa: CASSFIWADEAFF
clone_size: .
v_call: TRBV6-2/TRBV6-3
j_call: TRBJ1-1
d_call: .

cdr3_nt: TGTGCCAGCAGTGGACAGGGGGTAACTAATGAAAAACTGTTTTTT
cdr3_aa: CASSGQGVTNEKLFF
clone_size: .
v_call: TRBV2
j_call: TRBJ1-4
d_call: TRBD1

cdr3_nt: TGTGCCAGCAGCTTAGGCAGGGGGGCCTCCTACGAGCAGTACTTC
cdr3_aa: CASSLGRGASYEQYF
clone_size: .
v_call: TRBV7-8
j_call: TRBJ2-7
d_call: .